In this sample, the clone carrying this T cell receptor (beta chain) turned up many times. As yet, its antigen is unknown. This sample is part of a study of early T cells in non-severe SARS-CoV-2 infection. Study in general: RNA in bulk from unsorted whole blood was sequenced, and chains were unpaired.

Findings and caveats of the study: Matching results from VDJdb favored anti-spike CD8 responses, leaving private and CD4 specificities undetected.

Individual cDNA molecules each received unique molecular identifiers attached to them. MiXCR, applied by TCRdb to the 5' RACE reads, yields one record per CDR3 protein. This sample has 24,000 or so distinct CDR3 sequences, with around 6% found just once. This CDR3 has 11 residues. The V end was cut by 4 bases, the J end by 3 bases, with 4 bases between. The germline V gene has CDR1 SQVTM and CDR2 ANQGSEA. The source material was whole blood. This chain uses TRBV29-1 with TRBJ1-3; D remains unclear. The sequence derives from an adult who was a healthcare worker with PCR-confirmed SARS-CoV-2 infection or an uninfected control (not recorded which). The DNA for the CDR3 is TGCAGCGTTGTCGGTGGAAACACCATATATTTT. As protein: CSVVGGNTIYF. Filled out from reference TRBV29-1 and TRBJ1-3, the complete variable domain reads SAVISQKPSRDICQRGTSLTIQCQVDSQVTMMFWYRQQPGQSLTLIATANQGSEATYESGFVIDKFPISRPNLTFSTLTVSNMSPEDSSIYLCSVVGGNTIYFGEGSWLTVV.